The rows below give T cell receptor beta chains drawn from one sample of a study of T cells after yellow fever vaccination. TCRdb reprocessed the 5' RACE reads with MiXCR, giving one entry per CDR3 protein. The sample records about 340,000 distinct CDR3 sequences, 8% to 10% being singletons. The sample here was PBMCs, taken on the day of the first yellow fever vaccination. These TCRs come from a young man who received the YFV17D yellow fever vaccine. The CDR3 runs from the conserved cysteine through the conserved F or W. Fields, in order: V gene, J gene, clone size, CDR3 length, D gene, CDR3 DNA, CDR3 protein. A D gene is named only where the DNA matches it firmly. Some rows have no size entry. The others give once, few or many, or a class for an expanded clone.

TRBV5-1	TRBJ2-7	few	15	NA	TGCGCCAGCAGCTTGACTCGGGCAGGAGCGCTCCTAAAGTACTTC	CASSLTRAGALLKYF
TRBV10-3	TRBJ2-5	many	14	TRBD2	TGTGCCATCAGTGAGTCGAGCGGGGGTGAGACCCAGTACTTC	CAISESSGGETQYF
TRBV14	TRBJ2-3	few	15	NA	TGTGCCAGCAGTCATAGAGGGGACGGGACAGATACGCAGTATTTT	CASSHRGDGTDTQYF
TRBV11-2	TRBJ1-5	NA	19	NA	TGTGCCAGCAGCTTAAGAGGGGGTAGAGTACCCCGCGCCAATCAGCCCCAGCATTTT	CASSLRGGRVPRANQPQHF
TRBV7-2	TRBJ2-1	many	15	NA	TGTGCCAGCAGCTACCACCGGGACCCCTACAATGAGCAGTTCTTC	CASSYHRDPYNEQFF
TRBV7-8	TRBJ2-1	NA	15	NA	TGTGCCAGCAGCTTCCTAAAGGTGGGGTACAATGAGCAGTTCTTC	CASSFLKVGYNEQFF
TRBV25-1	TRBJ2-3	few	13	TRBD1	TGTGCCAGCAGTGGAGGGACAGGGCATACGCAGTATTTT	CASSGGTGHTQYF
TRBV6-1	TRBJ1-1	few	15	NA	TGTGCCAGCAGGCATTTCGGGGGGGCGAACACTGAAGCTTTCTTT	CASRHFGGANTEAFF
TRBV7-2	TRBJ1-1	few	16	NA	TGTGCCAGCAGCTTAAGGGGGGGAAGGGGATACACTGAAGCTTTCTTT	CASSLRGGRGYTEAFF
TRBV6-2/TRBV6-3	TRBJ2-3	many	14	TRBD1	TGTGCCACCACGACAGGGGGCATGACAGATACGCAGTATTTT	CATTTGGMTDTQYF
TRBV20-1	TRBJ1-1	many	14	NA	TGCAGTGCTAGACCATTACAGGGAGAAACGGAAGCTTTCTTT	CSARPLQGETEAFF
TRBV5-6	TRBJ2-2	few	14	NA	TGTGCCAGCAGCGACCCGACAGGAACCGGGGAGCTGTTTTTT	CASSDPTGTGELFF
TRBV30	TRBJ2-2	few	15	NA	TGTGCCTGGAGTAAGGAGACACCCTCCACCGGGGAGCTGTTTTTT	CAWSKETPSTGELFF
TRBV5-6	TRBJ1-2	few	16	NA	TGTGCCAGCAGCTTATCACCCAGCGGAGCTAACTATGGCTACACCTTC	CASSLSPSGANYGYTF
TRBV4-2	TRBJ1-6	few	16	NA	TGTGCCAGCAGCCAGGACACAGGGTGGAATAATTCACCCCTCCACTTT	CASSQDTGWNNSPLHF
TRBV2	TRBJ1-5	few	15	TRBD1	TGTGCCAGCAGTGTATCTACAGGGGGTTATCAGCCCCAGCATTTT	CASSVSTGGYQPQHF
TRBV11-2	TRBJ1-1	NA	13	NA	TGTGCCAGCAGCTCCGGTCGGGCAGGGGAAGCTTTCTTT	CASSSGRAGEAFF
TRBV7-8	TRBJ2-3	many	15	TRBD2	TGTGCCAGCAGCCCCCAGCGGGGGGGCCGTGATACGCAGTATTTT	CASSPQRGGRDTQYF
TRBV18	TRBJ1-3	few	18	NA	TGTGCCAGCTCACCCGAGGGACCGGCAGGGCTTGCTGGAAACACCATATATTTT	CASSPEGPAGLAGNTIYF
TRBV20-1	TRBJ1-2	few	16	NA	TGCAGTGCTAGAGAACCTGGGACAAGACTTAACTATGGCTACACCTTC	CSAREPGTRLNYGYTF
TRBV5-1	TRBJ1-1	NA	17	NA	TGCGCCAGCAGCTTGGCGTTTAGGGGAACCTCGAACACTGAAGCTTTCTTT	CASSLAFRGTSNTEAFF
TRBV20-1	TRBJ2-7	few	14	NA	TGCAGTGCCATAAGGACCGAAAGCTCCTACGAGCAGTACTTC	CSAIRTESSYEQYF
TRBV29-1	TRBJ1-3	NA	11	NA	TGCAGCGTTGTTACTGGAAACACCATATATTTT	CSVVTGNTIYF
TRBV7-6	TRBJ2-2	few	15	TRBD2	TGTGCCAGCAGCCCGGCGGGGACTAGCGCCGGGGAGCTGTTTTTT	CASSPAGTSAGELFF
TRBV11-1	TRBJ2-1	few	20	TRBD1	TGTGCCAGCAGCTCCATTATTAATCCGACGACAGGGAGCTCCTACAATGAGCAGTTCTTC	CASSSIINPTTGSSYNEQFF
TRBV12-3/TRBV12-4	TRBJ1-5	few	15	TRBD1	TGTGCCAGCAGTTTAAAGGGACAGGGGAATCAGCCCCAGCATTTT	CASSLKGQGNQPQHF
TRBV12-3/TRBV12-4	TRBJ1-1	NA	16	NA	TGTGCCAGCACACCGGGGTCGAGAATCTGGGGCACTGAAGCTTTCTTT	CASTPGSRIWGTEAFF
TRBV7-8	TRBJ2-5	few	13	NA	TGTGCCAGCAGCTTAACAGGGACTGAGACCCAGTACTTC	CASSLTGTETQYF
TRBV6-2/TRBV6-3	TRBJ1-5	many	13	NA	TGTGCCAGCAGTGTGGATAGCAATCAGCCCCAGCATTTT	CASSVDSNQPQHF
TRBV5-1	TRBJ1-1	many	14	TRBD1	TGCGCCAGCAGCTTCGCAGGGGGTCTGGGTGAAGCTTTCTTT	CASSFAGGLGEAFF
TRBV5-1	TRBJ1-1	NA	14	NA	TGCGCCAGCAGCCAACGGACAGCTAACACTGAAGCTTTCTTT	CASSQRTANTEAFF
TRBV20-1	TRBJ2-3	many	15	NA	TGCAGTGCTCACCTCCGAGGAGGCCCCCGAGATACGCAGTATTTT	CSAHLRGGPRDTQYF
TRBV7-9	TRBJ1-6	many	15	NA	TGTGCCAGCAGCTCCTCGGAAGGCTATAATTCACCCCTCCACTTT	CASSSSEGYNSPLHF
TRBV4-3	TRBJ2-2	few	16	NA	TGCGCCAGCAGCCCCAACCCCCAGGGAAACACCGGGGAGCTGTTTTTT	CASSPNPQGNTGELFF
TRBV5-1	TRBJ2-7	few	14	NA	TGCGCCAGCAGCGTTTCGGGGGATCTCTACGAGCAGTACTTC	CASSVSGDLYEQYF
TRBV4-2	TRBJ1-2	few	13	NA	TGTGCCAGCAGCCAAGATGAAGTATATGGCTACACCTTC	CASSQDEVYGYTF
TRBV7-2	TRBJ2-3	many	15	NA	TGTGCCAGCAGCTTAGATCGGGGGCCCACAGATACGCAGTATTTT	CASSLDRGPTDTQYF
TRBV20-1	TRBJ2-2	few	15	NA	TGCAGTGCTTCCGCGCCAAGGTCGACTTTGGGGGAGCTGTTTTTT	CSASAPRSTLGELFF